This TCR beta chain was identified during a study of T-cell reconstitution after alpha-beta-depleted transplantation in children. This sample's TCRbeta library carried unique molecular identifier barcodes. TCRdb re-called the PCR reads with MiXCR, one entry per CDR3 protein. The table records about 360,000 distinct CDR3 sequences, 13% of them present only once. This CDR3 is 13 amino acids long. Per germline, CDR1 LNHNV and CDR2 YYDKDF (reference sequence). As for this clonotype: The junction and the germline gene differ at one end; a read error may be behind it.

This specimen was PBMCs, taken from the stem cell graft. The sequence came from a human donor who donated a stem cell graft to a child with Fanconi anemia. The rearrangement links TRBV15 to TRBJ1-1; D is ambiguous. The CDR3 DNA sequence: TGTGCCACCAGCAGAGATTGGACCACTGAAGTTTTCTTT. Its translation is CATSRDWTTEVFF.